This T cell receptor (beta chain) was documented in a study of human CD8 memory T cell subsets. Overall study findings and caveats: This study sequenced only the T cell receptor beta chains and no others. Stem-like memory and precursor exhausted T cell repertoires showed minimal mutual overlap. Among the subsets, Chao1 estimates suggested that stem-like memory T cells were more diverse than precursor exhausted T cells.

Libraries targeted TCR beta using 5' RACE with UMIs. TCRdb reworked the 5' RACE reads into one entry per CDR3 protein, no DNA. Recorded for this sample: about 3,600 distinct CDR3 sequences. It was by negative magnetic separation that total CD8+ T cells were enriched. The CDR3 is made up of 15 amino acids. Germline V gene lookup returns CDR1 MGHRA and CDR2 YSYEKL. For this clonotype: Its antigen is still unknown.

The chain employs TRBV4-1 and TRBJ2-1; the D call of TRBD2 rests on TCRdb alone, since no DNA is present to check it. This sequence was found in a human donor in good health. The sequenced material came from CD8+ effector memory T cells (TEM) sorted from PBMCs. Subset in this sample: effector memory CD8 T cells, CCR7- CD45RO+ CD95+. CDR3: CASSRSPGGSYEQFF.